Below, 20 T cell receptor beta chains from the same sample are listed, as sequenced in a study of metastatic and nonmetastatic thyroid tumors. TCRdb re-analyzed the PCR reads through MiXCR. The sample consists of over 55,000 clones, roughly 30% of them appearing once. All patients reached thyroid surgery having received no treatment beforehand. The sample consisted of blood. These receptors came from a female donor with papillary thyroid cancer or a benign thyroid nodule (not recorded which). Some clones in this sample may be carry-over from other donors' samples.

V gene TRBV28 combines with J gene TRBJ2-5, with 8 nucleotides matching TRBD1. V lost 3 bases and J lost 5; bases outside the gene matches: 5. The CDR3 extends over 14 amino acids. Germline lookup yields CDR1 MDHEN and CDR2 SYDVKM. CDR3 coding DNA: TGTGCCAGCAGTTTGCAGGGGGCGGGCGAGACCCAGTACTTC. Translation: CASSLQGAGETQYF.

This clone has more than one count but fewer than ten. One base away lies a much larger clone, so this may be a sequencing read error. The CDR3 sequence: CASSLGIGRTALFTGELFF. The CDR3 nucleotides are TGTGCCAGCAGTTTAGGGATCGGTCGGACAGCCCTCTTCACCGGGGAGCTGTTTTTT. V and J are TRBV11-3 and TRBJ2-2; weak D call: TRBD1 (6 bases). Germline lookup yields CDR1 SGHNT and CDR2 YENEEA. This CDR3 is built from 19 residues.

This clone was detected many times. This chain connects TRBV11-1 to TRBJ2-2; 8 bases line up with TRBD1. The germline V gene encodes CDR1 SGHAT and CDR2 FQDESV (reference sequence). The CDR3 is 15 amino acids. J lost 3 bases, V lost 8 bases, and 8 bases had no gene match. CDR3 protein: CASCRDRLDTGELFF. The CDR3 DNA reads TGTGCCAGCTGCCGGGACAGGCTAGACACCGGGGAGCTGTTTTTT.

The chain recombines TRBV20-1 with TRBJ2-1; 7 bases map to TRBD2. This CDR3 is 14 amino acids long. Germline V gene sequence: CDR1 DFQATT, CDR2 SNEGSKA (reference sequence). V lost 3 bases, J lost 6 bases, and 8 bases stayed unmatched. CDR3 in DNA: TGCAGTGCTAGTGAGGGCGGGGAGGGCAATGAGCAGTTCTTC. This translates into CSASEGGEGNEQFF.

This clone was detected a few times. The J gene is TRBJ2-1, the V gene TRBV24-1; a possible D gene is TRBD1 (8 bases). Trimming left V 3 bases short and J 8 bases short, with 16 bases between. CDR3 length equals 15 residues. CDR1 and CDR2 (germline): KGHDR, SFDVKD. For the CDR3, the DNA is TGTGCCACCAGTGATAGGACAGGGAGGGGAGATGAGCAGTTCTTC. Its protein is CATSDRTGRGDEQFF.

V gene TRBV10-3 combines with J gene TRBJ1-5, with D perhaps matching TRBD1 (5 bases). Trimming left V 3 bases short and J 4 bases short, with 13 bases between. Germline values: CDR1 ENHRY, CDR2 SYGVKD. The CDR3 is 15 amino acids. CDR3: CAISDSDSENQPQHF. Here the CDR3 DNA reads TGTGCCATCAGTGATAGCGACAGTGAGAATCAGCCCCAGCATTTT.

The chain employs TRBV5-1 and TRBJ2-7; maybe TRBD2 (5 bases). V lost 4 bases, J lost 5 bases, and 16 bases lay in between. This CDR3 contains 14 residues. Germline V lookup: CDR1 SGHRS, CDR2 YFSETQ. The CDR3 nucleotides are TGCGCCAGCAGCCCCATGACGGACTTCGACGAGCAGTACTTC. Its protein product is CASSPMTDFDEQYF.

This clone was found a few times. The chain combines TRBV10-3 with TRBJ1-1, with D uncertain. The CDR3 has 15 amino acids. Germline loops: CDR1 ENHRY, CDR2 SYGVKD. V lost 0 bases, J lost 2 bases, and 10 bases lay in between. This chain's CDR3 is CAISESEQANTEAFF. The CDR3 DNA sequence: TGTGCCATCAGTGAGTCCGAACAAGCTAACACTGAAGCTTTCTTT.

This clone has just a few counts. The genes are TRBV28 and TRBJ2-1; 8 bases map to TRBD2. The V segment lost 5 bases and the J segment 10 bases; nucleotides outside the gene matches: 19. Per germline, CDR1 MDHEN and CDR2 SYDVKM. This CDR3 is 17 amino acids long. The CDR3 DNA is TGTGCCAGCAGTCCTTACCGGGGGGGCGGCCCCACTGTCGAGCAGTTCTTC. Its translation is CASSPYRGGGPTVEQFF.

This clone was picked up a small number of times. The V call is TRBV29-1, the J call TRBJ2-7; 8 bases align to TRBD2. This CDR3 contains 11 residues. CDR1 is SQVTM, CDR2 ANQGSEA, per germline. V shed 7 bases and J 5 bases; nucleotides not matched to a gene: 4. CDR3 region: CSGTSNDEQYF. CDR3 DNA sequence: TGCAGCGGGACTAGCAACGACGAGCAGTACTTC.

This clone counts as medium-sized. The chain's CDR3 is CASSTGTSGSYEQYF. The CDR3 DNA sequence: TGTGCCAGCAGTACTGGGACTAGCGGCTCCTACGAGCAGTACTTC. The chain uses TRBV6-2 or TRBV6-3 and TRBJ2-7; 11 bases match TRBD2. CDR1 and CDR2 from the germline V gene are MNHEY and SVGEGT. Trimming at V came to 5 bases and at J to 0 bases, leaving 3 bases not matched to a gene. This CDR3 is 15 amino acids long.

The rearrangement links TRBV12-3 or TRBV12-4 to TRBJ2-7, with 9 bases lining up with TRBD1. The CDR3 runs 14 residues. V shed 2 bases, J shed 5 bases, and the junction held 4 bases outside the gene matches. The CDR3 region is CASSLSQGANEQYF. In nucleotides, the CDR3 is TGTGCCAGCAGTTTATCACAGGGGGCCAACGAGCAGTACTTC.

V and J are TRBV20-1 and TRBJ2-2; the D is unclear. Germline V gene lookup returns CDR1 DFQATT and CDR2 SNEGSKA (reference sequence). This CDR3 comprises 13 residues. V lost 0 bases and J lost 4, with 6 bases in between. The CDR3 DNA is TGCAGTGCTAGAGATCTTCTCACCGGGGAGCTGTTTTTT. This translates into CSARDLLTGELFF.

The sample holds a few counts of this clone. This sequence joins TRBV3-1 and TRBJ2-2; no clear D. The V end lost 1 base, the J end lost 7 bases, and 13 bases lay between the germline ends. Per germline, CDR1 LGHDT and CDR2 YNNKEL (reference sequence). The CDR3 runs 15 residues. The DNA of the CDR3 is TGTGCCAGCAGCCAAGTAGGTCGAAGAGGCGGGGAGCTGTTTTTT. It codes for CASSQVGRRGGELFF.

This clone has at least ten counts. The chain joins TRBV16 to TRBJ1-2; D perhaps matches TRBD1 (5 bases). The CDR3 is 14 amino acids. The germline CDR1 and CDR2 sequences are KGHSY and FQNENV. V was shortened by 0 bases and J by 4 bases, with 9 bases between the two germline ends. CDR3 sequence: CASSQSTGTYGYTF. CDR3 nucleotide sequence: TGTGCCAGCAGCCAATCTACAGGAACCTATGGCTACACCTTC.

The chain's CDR3 is CASSFTGADRGEQFF. DNA of the CDR3: TGTGCCAGCAGTTTCACAGGGGCCGATCGTGGTGAGCAGTTCTTC. V gene TRBV6-5 combines with J gene TRBJ2-1; 7 bases match TRBD1. V trimming: 4 bases; J trimming: 9 bases; junction bases outside the gene matches: 12. CDR3 length: 15 residues. Germline lookup yields CDR1 MNHEY and CDR2 SVGAGI.

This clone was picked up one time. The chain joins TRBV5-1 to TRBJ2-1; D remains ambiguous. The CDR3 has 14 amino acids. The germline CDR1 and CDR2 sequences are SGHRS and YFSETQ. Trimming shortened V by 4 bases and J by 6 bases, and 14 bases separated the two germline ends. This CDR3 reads CASSKLTRGNEQFF. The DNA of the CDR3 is TGCGCCAGCAGCAAACTAACTCGAGGCAATGAGCAGTTCTTC.

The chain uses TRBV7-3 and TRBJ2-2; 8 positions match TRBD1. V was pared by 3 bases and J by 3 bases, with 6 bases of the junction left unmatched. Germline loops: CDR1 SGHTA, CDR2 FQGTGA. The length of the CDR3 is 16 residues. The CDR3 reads CASSFVTGGDTGELFF. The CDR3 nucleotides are TGTGCCAGCAGCTTTGTTACAGGGGGTGACACCGGGGAGCTGTTTTTT.

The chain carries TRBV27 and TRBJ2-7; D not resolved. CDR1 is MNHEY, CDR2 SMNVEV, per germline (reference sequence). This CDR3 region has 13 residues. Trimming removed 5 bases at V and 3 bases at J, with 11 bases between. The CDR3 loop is CASSRTTNYEQYF. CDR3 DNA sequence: TGTGCCAGCAGTCGAACAACGAACTACGAGCAGTACTTC.

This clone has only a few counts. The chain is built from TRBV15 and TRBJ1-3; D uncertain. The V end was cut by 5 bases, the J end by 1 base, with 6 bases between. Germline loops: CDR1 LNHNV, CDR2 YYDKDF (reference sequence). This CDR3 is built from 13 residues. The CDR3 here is CATSVQSGNTIYF. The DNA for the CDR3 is TGTGCCACCAGCGTCCAGTCTGGAAACACCATATATTTT. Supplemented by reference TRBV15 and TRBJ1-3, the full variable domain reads DAMVIQNPRYQVTQFGKPVTLSCSQTLNHNVMYWYQQKSSQAPKLLFHYYDKDFNNEADTPDNFQSRRPNTSFCFLDIRSPGLGDTAMYLCATSVQSGNTIYFGEGSWLTVV.